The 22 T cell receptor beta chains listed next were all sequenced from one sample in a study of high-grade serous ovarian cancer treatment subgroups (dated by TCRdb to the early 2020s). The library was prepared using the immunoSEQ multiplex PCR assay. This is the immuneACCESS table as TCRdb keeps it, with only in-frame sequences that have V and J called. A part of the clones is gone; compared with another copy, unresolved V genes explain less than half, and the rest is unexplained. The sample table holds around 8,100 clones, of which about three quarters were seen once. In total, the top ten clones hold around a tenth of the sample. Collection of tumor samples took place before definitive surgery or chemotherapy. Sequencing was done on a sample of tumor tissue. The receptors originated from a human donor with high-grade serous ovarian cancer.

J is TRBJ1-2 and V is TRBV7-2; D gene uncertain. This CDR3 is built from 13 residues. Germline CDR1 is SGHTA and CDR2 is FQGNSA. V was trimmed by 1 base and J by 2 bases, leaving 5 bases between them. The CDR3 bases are TGTGCCAGCAGCTTAGGACACAACTATGGCTACACCTTC. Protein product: CASSLGHNYGYTF.

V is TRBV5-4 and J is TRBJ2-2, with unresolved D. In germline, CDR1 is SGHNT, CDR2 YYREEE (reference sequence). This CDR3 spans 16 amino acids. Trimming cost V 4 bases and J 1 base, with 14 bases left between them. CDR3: CASSHDERLNTGELFF. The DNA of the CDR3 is TGTGCCAGCAGCCATGACGAGCGTCTGAACACCGGGGAGCTGTTTTTT.

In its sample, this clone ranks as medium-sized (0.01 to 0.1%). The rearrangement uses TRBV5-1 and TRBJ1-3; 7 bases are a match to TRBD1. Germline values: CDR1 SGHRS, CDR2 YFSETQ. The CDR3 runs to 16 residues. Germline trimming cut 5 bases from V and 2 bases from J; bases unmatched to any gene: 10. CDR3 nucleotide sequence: TGCGCCAGCAGACCACTGGGGGACAGTACTGGAAACACCATATATTTT. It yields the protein CASRPLGDSTGNTIYF.

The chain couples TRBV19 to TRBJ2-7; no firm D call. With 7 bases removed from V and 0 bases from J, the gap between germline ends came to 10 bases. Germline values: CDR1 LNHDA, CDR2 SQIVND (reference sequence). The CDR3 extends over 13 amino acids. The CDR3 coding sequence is TGTGCCAGTACGTTAGGTCCCTCCTACGAGCAGTACTTC. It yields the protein CASTLGPSYEQYF.

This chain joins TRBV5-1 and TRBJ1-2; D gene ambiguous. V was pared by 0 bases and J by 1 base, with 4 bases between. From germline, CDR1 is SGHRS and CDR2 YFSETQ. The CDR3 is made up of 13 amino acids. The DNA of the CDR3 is TGCGCCAGCAGCTTGGAAGGTAACTATGGCTACACCTTC. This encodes CASSLEGNYGYTF. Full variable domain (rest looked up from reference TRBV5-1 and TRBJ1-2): KAGVTQTPRYLIKTRGQQVTLSCSPISGHRSVSWYQQTPGQGLQFLFEYFSETQRNKGNFPGRFSGRQFSNSRSEMNVSTLELGDSALYLCASSLEGNYGYTFGSGTRLTVV.

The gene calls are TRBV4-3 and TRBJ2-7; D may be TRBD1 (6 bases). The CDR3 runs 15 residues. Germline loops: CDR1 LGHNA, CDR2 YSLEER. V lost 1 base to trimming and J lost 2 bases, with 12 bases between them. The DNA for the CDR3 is TGCGCCAGCAGCCAAGTCAAGGGGGTCCCCTACGAGCAGTACTTC. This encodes CASSQVKGVPYEQYF.

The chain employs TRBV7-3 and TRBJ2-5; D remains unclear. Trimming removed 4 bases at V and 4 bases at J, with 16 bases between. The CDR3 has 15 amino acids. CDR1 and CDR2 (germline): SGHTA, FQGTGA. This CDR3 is CASSSLMSAPETQYF. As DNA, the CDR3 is TGTGCCAGCAGCTCTTTGATGTCCGCCCCAGAGACCCAGTACTTC.

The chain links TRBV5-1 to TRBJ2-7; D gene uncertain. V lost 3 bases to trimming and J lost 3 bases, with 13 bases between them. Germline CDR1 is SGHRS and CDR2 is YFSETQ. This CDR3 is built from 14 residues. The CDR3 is CASSSLGPDYEQYF. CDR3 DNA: TGCGCCAGCAGCTCCCTCGGACCGGACTACGAGCAGTACTTC. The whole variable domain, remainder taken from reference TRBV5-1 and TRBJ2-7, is KAGVTQTPRYLIKTRGQQVTLSCSPISGHRSVSWYQQTPGQGLQFLFEYFSETQRNKGNFPGRFSGRQFSNSRSEMNVSTLELGDSALYLCASSSLGPDYEQYFGPGTRLTVT.

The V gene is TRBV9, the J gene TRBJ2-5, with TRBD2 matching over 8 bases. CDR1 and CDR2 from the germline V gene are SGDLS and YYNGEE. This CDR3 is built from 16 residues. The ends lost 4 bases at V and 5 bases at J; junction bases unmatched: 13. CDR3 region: CASSPSGASGGETQYF. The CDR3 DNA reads TGTGCCAGCAGCCCGAGTGGGGCCTCGGGGGGGGAGACCCAGTACTTC.

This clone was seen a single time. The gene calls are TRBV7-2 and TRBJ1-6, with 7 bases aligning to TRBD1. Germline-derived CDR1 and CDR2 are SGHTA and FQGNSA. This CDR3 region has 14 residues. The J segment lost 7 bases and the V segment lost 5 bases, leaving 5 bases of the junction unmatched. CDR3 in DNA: TGTGCCAGCAGCGTCGGGACAGAGAATTCACCCCTCCACTTT. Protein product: CASSVGTENSPLHF.

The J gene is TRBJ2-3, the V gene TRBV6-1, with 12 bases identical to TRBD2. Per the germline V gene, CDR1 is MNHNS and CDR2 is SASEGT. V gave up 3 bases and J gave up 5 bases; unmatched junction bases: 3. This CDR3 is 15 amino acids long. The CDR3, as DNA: TGTGCCAGCAGTGAGGGACTAGCGGGTTTAGATACGCAGTATTTT. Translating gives CASSEGLAGLDTQYF.

This CDR3 is CASSTPGTGEKLFF. The CDR3, as DNA: TGTGCCAGTAGCACTCCCGGGACAGGGGAAAAACTGTTTTTT. The J gene is TRBJ1-4, the V gene TRBV19, with 9 bases fitting TRBD1. The germline gives CDR1 LNHDA, CDR2 SQIVND (reference sequence). The CDR3 is 14 amino acids. With 6 bases clipped from V and 8 bases from J, the junction kept 7 bases outside the gene matches.

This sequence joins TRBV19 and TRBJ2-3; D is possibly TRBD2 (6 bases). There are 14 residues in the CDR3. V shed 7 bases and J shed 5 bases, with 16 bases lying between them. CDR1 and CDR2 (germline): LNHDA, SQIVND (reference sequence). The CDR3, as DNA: TGTGCCAGTATCCGGCGGGACGCCCGAGATACGCAGTATTTT. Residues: CASIRRDARDTQYF.

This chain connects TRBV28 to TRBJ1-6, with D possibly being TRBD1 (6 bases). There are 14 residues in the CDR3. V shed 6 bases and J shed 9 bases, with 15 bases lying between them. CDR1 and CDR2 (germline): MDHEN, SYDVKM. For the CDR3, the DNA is TGTGCCAGCAGCCGAACAGGGTCTGGTTCACCCCTCCACTTT. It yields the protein CASSRTGSGSPLHF.

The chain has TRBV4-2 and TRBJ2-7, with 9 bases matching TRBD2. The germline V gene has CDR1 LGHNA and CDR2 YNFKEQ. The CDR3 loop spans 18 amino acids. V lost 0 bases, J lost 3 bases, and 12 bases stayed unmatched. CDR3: CASSQDWYVLAGYYEQYF. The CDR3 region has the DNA TGTGCCAGCAGCCAAGATTGGTACGTGCTAGCGGGGTACTACGAGCAGTACTTC.

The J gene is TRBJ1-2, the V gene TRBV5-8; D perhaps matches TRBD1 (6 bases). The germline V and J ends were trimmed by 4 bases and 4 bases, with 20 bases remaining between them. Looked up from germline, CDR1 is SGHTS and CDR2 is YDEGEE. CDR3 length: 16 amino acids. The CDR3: CASSQDTGHLSYGYTF. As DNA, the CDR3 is TGTGCCAGCAGCCAAGATACGGGACACTTGAGCTATGGCTACACCTTC.

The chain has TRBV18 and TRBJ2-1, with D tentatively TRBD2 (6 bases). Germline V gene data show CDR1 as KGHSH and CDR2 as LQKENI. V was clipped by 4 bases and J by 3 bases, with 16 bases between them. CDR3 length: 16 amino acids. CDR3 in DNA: TGTGCCAGCTCACGCGGACTAAACACAATCTACAATGAGCAGTTCTTC. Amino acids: CASSRGLNTIYNEQFF.

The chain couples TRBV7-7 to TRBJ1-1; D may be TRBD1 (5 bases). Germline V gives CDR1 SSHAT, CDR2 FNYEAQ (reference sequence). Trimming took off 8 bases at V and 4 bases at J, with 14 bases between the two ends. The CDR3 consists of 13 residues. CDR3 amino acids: CASLLVGGTEAFF. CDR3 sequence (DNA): TGTGCCAGCCTATTGGTGGGGGGCACTGAAGCTTTCTTT.

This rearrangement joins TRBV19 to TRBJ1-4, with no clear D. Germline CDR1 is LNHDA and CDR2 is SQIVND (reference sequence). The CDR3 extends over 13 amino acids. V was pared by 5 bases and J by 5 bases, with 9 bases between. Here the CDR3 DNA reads TGTGCCAGTAGTTCTAGGTCCAATGAAAAACTGTTTTTT. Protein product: CASSSRSNEKLFF.

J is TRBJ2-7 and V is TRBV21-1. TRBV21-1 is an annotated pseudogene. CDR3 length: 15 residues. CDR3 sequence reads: CASSTQGHRAYEQYF. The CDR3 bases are TGTGCCAGCAGCACTCAAGGTCACAGAGCGTACGAGCAGTACTTC.

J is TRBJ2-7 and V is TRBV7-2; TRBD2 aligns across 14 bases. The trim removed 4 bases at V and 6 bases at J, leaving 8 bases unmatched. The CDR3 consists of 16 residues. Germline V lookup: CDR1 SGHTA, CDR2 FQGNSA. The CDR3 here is CASSYSPGLAGVEQYF. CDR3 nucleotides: TGTGCCAGCAGCTACTCTCCGGGACTAGCGGGAGTCGAGCAGTACTTC.

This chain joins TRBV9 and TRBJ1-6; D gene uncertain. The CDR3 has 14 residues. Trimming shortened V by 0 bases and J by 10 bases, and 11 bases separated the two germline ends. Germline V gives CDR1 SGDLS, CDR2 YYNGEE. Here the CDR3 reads CASSVGEVRSPLHF. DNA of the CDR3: TGTGCCAGCAGCGTAGGTGAAGTTAGGTCACCCCTCCACTTT.